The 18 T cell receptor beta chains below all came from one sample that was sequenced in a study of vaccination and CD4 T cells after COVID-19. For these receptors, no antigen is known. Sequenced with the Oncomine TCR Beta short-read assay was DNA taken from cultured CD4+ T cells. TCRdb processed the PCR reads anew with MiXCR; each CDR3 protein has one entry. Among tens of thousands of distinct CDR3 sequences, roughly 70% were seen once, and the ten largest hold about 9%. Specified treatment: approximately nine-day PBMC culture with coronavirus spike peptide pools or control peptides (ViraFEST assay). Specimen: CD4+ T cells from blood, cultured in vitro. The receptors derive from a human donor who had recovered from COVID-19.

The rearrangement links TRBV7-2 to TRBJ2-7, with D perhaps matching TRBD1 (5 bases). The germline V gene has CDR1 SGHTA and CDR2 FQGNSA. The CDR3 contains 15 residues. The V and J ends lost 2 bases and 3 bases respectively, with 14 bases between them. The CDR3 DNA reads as TGTGCCAGCAGCTTATTGCAGGGCCCCGTCTACGAGCAGTACTTC. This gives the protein CASSLLQGPVYEQYF.

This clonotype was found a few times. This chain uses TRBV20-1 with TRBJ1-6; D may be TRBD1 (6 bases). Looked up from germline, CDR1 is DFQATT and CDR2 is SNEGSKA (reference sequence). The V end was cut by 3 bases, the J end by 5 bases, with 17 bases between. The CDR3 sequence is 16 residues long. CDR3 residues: CSARDPNGGHNSPLHF. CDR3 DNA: TGCAGTGCTAGGGATCCCAACGGGGGGCATAATTCACCCCTCCACTTT.

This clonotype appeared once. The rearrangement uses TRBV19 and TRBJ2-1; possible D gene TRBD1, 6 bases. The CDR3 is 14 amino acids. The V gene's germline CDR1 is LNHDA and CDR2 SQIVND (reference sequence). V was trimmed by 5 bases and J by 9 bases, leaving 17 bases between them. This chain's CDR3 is CASSPQVGAPEQFF. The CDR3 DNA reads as TGTGCCAGTAGTCCCCAAGTGGGGGCACCTGAGCAGTTCTTC.

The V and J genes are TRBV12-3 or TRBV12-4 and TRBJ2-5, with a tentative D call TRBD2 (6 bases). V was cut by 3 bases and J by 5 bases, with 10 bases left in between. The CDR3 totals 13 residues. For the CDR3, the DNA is TGTGCCAGCAGTTTCGGTCGGGGGGAGACCCAGTACTTC. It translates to CASSFGRGETQYF.

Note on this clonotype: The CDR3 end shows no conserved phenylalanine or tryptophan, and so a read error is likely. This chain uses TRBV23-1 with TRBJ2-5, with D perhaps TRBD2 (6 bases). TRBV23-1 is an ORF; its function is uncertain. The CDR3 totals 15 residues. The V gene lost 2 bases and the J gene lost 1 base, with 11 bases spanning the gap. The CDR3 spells CASSQRSGAQETQYL. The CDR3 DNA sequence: TGCGCCAGCAGTCAACGGTCGGGAGCCCAAGAGACCCAGTACCTC.

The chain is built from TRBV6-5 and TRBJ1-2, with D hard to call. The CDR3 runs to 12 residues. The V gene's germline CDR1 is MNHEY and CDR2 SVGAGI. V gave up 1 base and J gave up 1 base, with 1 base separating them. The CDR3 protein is CASSYFNYGYTF. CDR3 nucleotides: TGTGCCAGCAGTTACTTTAACTATGGCTACACCTTC.

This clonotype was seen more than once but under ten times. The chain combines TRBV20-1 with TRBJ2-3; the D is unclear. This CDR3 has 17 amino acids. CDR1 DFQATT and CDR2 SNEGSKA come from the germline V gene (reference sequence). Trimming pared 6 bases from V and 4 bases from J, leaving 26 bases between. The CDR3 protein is CSAEPVSGRRLADTQYF. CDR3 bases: TGCAGTGCCGAGCCGGTTTCCGGCAGGAGATTGGCAGATACGCAGTATTTT.

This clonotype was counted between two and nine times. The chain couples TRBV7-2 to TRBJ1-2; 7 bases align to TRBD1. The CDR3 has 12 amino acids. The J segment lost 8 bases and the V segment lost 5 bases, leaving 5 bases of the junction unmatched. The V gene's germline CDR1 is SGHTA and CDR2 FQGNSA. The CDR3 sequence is CASSEDRAGYTF. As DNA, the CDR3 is TGTGCCAGCAGCGAAGACAGGGCGGGCTACACCTTC.

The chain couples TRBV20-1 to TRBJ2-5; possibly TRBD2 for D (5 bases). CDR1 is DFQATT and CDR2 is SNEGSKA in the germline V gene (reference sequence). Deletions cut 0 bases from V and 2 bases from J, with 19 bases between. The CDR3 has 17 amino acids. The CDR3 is CSARDLQALGEQETQYF. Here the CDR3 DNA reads TGCAGTGCTAGAGATCTCCAAGCCCTGGGAGAGCAAGAGACCCAGTACTTC.

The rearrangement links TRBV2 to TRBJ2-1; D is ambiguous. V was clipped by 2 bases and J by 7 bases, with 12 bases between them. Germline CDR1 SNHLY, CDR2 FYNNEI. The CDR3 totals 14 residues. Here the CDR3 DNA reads TGTGCCAGCAGTGAACTCCAGGTCGGGAATGAGCAGTTCTTC. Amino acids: CASSELQVGNEQFF.

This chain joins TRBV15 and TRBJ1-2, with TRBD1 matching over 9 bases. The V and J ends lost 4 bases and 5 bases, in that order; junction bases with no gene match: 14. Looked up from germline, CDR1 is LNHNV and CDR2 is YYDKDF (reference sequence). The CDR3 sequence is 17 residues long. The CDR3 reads CATSKNQQGARSYGYTF. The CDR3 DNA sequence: TGTGCCACCAGCAAGAACCAACAGGGGGCGCGGTCGTATGGCTACACCTTC.

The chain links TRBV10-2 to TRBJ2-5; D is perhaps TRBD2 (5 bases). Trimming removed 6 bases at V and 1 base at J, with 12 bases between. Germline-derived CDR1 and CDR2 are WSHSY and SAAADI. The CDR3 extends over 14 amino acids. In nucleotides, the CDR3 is TGCGCCAGCAGGGAGATAGCGTCCCAAGAGACCCAGTACTTC. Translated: CASREIASQETQYF.

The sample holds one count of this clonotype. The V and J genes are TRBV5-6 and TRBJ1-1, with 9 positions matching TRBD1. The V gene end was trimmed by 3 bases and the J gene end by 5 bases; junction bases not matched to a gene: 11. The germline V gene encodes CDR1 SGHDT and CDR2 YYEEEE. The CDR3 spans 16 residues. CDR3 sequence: CASSSLGTGRGTEAFF. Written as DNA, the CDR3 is TGTGCCAGCAGCTCCCTCGGGACAGGGCGAGGGACTGAAGCTTTCTTT.

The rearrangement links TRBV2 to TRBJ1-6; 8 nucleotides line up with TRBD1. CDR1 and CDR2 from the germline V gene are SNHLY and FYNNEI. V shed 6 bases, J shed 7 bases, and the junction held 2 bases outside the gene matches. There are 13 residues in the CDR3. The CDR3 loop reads CASRYRGNSPLHF. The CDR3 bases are TGTGCCAGCAGGTACAGGGGGAATTCACCCCTCCACTTT.

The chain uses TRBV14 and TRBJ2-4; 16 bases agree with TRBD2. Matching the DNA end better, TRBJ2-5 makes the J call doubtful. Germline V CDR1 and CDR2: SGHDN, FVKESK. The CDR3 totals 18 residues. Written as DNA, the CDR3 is TGTGCCAGCAGCCATTCCACGGGACTAGCGGGAGGGGAAGAGACCCAGTACTTC. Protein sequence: CASSHSTGLAGGEETQYF.

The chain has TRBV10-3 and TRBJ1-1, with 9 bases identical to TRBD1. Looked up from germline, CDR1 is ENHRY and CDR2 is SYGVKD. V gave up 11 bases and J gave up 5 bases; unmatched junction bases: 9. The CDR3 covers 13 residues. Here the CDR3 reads CAARQGEGTEAFF. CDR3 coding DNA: TGTGCCGCCCGACAGGGGGAGGGGACTGAAGCTTTCTTT.

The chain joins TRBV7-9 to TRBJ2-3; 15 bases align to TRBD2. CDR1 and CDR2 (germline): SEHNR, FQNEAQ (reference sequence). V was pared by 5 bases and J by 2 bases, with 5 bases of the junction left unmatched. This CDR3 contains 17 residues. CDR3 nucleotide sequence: TGTGCCAGCAGCCAAGGACTAGCGGGAGGGCACACAGATACGCAGTATTTT. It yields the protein CASSQGLAGGHTDTQYF.

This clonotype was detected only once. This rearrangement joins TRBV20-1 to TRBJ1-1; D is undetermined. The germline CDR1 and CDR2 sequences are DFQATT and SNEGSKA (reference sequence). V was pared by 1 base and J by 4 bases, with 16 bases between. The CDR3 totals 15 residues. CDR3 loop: CSARVKFLGFTEAFF. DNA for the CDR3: TGCAGTGCTAGAGTAAAATTTCTGGGGTTCACTGAAGCTTTCTTT.